This T cell receptor (beta chain) originates from a study of CD8 T cells in ankylosing spondylitis. As the method for making TCR beta libraries, quantitative 5'-RACE with molecular barcodes was used. A single record per CDR3 protein comes from TCRdb applying MiXCR to the 5' RACE reads. The sample lists about 750,000 distinct CDR3 sequences, roughly 19% occurring once. The length of the CDR3 is 15 residues. Germline V gives CDR1 ENHRY, CDR2 SYGVKD. V gave up 0 bases and J gave up 3 bases, with 8 bases separating them. A word on this clonotype: Its specificity is not known.

Regarding the study as a whole: Earlier work had already found some motif variants in reactive arthritis synovial fluid and blood. In ankylosing spondylitis patients, matched synovial fluid reportedly showed significant enrichment of disease-linked clones. Ankylosing spondylitis blood seemed to carry a telltale TCR beta motif made of several highly homologous variants.

The origin of this receptor is a male donor with ankylosing spondylitis. The chain links TRBV10-3 to TRBJ2-2; D possibly corresponds to TRBD2 (5 bases). What was sequenced was blood, either unsorted or a sorted T cell fraction (not recorded which). CDR3: CAISESRRDTGELFF. Here the CDR3 DNA reads TGTGCCATCAGTGAGTCGCGGCGGGACACCGGGGAGCTGTTTTTT.